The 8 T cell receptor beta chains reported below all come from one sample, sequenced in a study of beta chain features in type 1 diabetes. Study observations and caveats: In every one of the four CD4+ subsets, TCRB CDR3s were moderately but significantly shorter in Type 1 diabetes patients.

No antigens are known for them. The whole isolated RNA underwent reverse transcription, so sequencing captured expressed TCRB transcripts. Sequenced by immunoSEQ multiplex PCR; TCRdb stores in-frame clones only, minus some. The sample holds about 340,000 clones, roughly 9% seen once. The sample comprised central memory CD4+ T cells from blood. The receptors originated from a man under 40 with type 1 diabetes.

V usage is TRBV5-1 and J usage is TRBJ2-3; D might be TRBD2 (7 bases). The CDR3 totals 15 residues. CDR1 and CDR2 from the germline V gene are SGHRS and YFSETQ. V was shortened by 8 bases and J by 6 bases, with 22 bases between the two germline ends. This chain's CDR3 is CASATTGGFPDTQYF. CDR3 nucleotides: TGCGCCAGTGCGACTACGGGGGGCTTTCCCGATACGCAGTATTTT.

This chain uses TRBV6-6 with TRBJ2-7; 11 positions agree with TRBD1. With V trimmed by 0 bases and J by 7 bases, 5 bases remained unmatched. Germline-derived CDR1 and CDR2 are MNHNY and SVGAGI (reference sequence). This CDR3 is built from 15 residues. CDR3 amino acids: CASSYSRTGGAEQYF. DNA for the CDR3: TGTGCCAGCAGTTACTCCCGGACAGGGGGCGCGGAGCAGTACTTC.

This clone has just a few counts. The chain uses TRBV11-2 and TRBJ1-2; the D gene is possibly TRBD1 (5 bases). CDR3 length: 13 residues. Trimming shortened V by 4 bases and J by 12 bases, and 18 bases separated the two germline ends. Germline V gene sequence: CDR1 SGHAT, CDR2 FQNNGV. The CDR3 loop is CASSWGGVPAHTF. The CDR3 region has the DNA TGTGCCAGCAGCTGGGGGGGAGTGCCCGCGCACACCTTC.

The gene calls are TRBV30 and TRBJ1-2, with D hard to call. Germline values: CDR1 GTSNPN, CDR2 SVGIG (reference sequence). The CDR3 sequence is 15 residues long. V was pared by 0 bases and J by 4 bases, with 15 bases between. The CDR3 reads CAWSVSERRRYGYTF. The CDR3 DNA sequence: TGTGCCTGGAGTGTGAGTGAGCGGCGCCGCTATGGCTACACCTTC.

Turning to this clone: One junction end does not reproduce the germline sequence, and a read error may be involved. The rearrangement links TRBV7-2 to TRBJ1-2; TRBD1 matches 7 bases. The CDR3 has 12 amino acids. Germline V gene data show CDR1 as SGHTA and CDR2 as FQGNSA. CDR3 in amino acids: CASSLGDRERIF. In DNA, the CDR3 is TGTGCCAGCAGCTTAGGCGACAGGGAGAGGATCTTC.

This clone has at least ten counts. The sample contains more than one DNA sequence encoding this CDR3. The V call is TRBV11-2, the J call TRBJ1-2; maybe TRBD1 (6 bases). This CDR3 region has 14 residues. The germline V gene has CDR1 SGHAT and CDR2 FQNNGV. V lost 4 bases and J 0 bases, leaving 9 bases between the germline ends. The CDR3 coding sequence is TGTGCCAGCAGCTCAGGGACATCTAACTATGGCTACACCTTC. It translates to CASSSGTSNYGYTF.

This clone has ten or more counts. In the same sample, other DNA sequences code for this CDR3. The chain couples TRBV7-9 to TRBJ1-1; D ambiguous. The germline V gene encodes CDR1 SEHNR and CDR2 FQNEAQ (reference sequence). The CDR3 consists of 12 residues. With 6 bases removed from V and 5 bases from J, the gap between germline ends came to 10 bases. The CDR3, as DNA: TGTGCCAGCAGTCCTTGGGGTACTGAAGCTTTCTTT. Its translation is CASSPWGTEAFF.

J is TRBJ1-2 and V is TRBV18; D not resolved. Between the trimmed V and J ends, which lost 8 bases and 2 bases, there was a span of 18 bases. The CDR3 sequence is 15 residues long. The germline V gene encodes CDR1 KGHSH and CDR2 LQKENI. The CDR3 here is CASALPGIINYGYTF. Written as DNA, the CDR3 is TGTGCCAGCGCACTACCGGGGATCATCAACTATGGCTACACCTTC.